The clone carrying this T cell receptor beta chain came up a few times. Its antigen is currently unknown. The germline V gene has CDR1 SGHTA and CDR2 FQGNSA. The V end lost 5 bases, the J end lost 5 bases, and 10 bases lay between the germline ends. The CDR3 loop spans 13 amino acids. This entry is derived from a study of T cell repertoires in cytomegalovirus infection. Study-level information: Alongside well-studied HLA-B-restricted CMV epitopes, recently identified HLA-C-restricted CMV epitopes were also used. Public TCR beta signature analysis indicated the presence of both CMV infection and matching HLA type.

A single record per CDR3 protein comes from TCRdb applying MiXCR to the reads. The table lists hundreds of thousands of distinct CDR3 sequences, about 28% of them singletons. The study, taken as a whole, reports: Ex vivo responses were dominated by HLA-C-restricted CMV-specific TCR beta clonotypes.

The receptor was isolated from a human donor in good health (CMV status not recorded). Some clones in this sample may be carry-over from other donors' samples. The rearrangement links TRBV7-2 to TRBJ1-5; unclear D gene. Sequenced here: cultured PBMCs, sampled from culture after CMV antigen stimulation. DNA for the CDR3: TGTGCCAGCAGCGCAGAGGGTGATCAGCCCCAGCATTTT. It codes for CASSAEGDQPQHF.